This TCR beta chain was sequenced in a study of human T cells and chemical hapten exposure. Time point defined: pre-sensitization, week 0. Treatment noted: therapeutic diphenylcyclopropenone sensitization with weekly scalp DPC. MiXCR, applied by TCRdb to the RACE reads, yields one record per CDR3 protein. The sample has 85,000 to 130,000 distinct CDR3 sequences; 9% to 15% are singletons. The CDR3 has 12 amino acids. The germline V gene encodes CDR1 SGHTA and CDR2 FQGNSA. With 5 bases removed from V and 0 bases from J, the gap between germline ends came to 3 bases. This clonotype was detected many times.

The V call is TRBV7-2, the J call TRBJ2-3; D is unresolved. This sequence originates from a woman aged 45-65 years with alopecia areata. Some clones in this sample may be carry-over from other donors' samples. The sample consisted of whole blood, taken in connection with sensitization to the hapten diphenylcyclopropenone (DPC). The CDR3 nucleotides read TGTGCCAGCAGCAAAAGCACAGATACGCAGTATTTT. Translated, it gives CASSKSTDTQYF.